These 9 T cell receptor beta chains were all obtained from the same sample, sequenced in a study of early T cells in non-severe SARS-CoV-2 infection. MiXCR, run by TCRdb on the 5' RACE reads, gives a single entry per CDR3 protein. The sample lists 45,000 to 65,000 distinct CDR3 sequences, approximately 12% occurring once. The sequencing used whole blood, collected at baseline. The receptors come from an adult who was a healthcare worker with PCR-confirmed SARS-CoV-2 infection or an uninfected control (not recorded which).

There are a few counts of this clonotype. This rearrangement joins TRBV12-3 or TRBV12-4 to TRBJ1-1, with TRBD1 matching over 7 bases. This CDR3 has 15 residues. V shed 6 bases, J shed 6 bases, and the junction held 13 bases outside the gene matches. CDR3 in amino acids: CASSRRGTVVSEAFF. CDR3 sequence (DNA): TGTGCCAGCAGCCGGAGGGGGACAGTCGTCTCTGAAGCTTTCTTT.

This clonotype was counted only a few times. V is TRBV19 and J is TRBJ2-3; D ambiguous. The germline V gene has CDR1 LNHDA and CDR2 SQIVND (reference sequence). The CDR3 has 15 residues. The V end was cut by 3 bases, the J end by 0 bases, with 10 bases between. CDR3 sequence: CASSMASTSTDTQYF. The CDR3 coding sequence is TGTGCCAGTAGTATGGCCAGCACTAGCACAGATACGCAGTATTTT.

This sequence joins TRBV5-1 and TRBJ2-5; the match to TRBD2 covers 8 bases. CDR3 length: 14 amino acids. Trimming took 1 base from V and 4 from J; bases not matched to a gene: 3. Germline assignment: CDR1 SGHRS and CDR2 YFSETQ. This CDR3 reads CASSLSAGVETQYF. The CDR3 coding sequence is TGCGCCAGCAGCTTGTCAGCGGGAGTAGAGACCCAGTACTTC.

This clonotype was seen only a few times. V is TRBV7-9 and J is TRBJ1-1; TRBD1 agrees at 7 bases. The CDR3 is made up of 18 amino acids. V was clipped by 2 bases and J by 0 bases; unmatched bases: 12. CDR1 is SEHNR and CDR2 is FQNEAQ in the germline V gene (reference sequence). Written as DNA, the CDR3 is TGTGCCAGCAGCTTAAAAAGACAGGGATGGGCGATGAACACTGAAGCTTTCTTT. Encoded protein: CASSLKRQGWAMNTEAFF.

This clonotype has only a few counts. An end of the junction differs from the germline gene, which may be a read error. The chain combines TRBV12-3 or TRBV12-4 with TRBJ1-3; no clear D. The CDR3 extends over 14 amino acids. DNA of the CDR3: TGTGCCAGCAGTTTGGGGTCCTCTGAAAACACCATATATTTT. It encodes CASSLGSSENTIYF.

This clonotype occurred many times. The rearrangement links TRBV5-8 to TRBJ1-2; 7 bases are shared with TRBD1. The CDR3 spans 14 residues. The V gene's germline CDR1 is SGHTS and CDR2 YDEGEE. The junction had 7 bases not matched to a gene; V was cut back by 0 bases and J by 8 bases. DNA of the CDR3: TGTGCCAGCAGCTTGGACAGGGGCGCAGGAGGCTACACCTTC. It is translated as CASSLDRGAGGYTF.

The chain employs TRBV10-2 and TRBJ2-1, with TRBD2 matching over 13 bases. V lost 5 bases, J lost 0 bases, and 10 bases stayed unmatched. Per the germline V gene, CDR1 is WSHSY and CDR2 is SAAADI. The CDR3 length is 19 residues. The CDR3 nucleotides read TGCGCCAGCAGTTCGACTAGCGGGAGGACCAGGAGCTCCTACAATGAGCAGTTCTTC. Its protein product is CASSSTSGRTRSSYNEQFF.

V and J are TRBV11-2 and TRBJ2-7, with TRBD2 as a possible D gene (5 bases). Trimming cost V 3 bases and J 7 bases, with 13 bases left between them. In germline, CDR1 is SGHAT, CDR2 FQNNGV. The CDR3 has 13 amino acids. The CDR3 sequence is CASSFPGSKEQYF. For the CDR3, the DNA is TGTGCCAGCAGCTTCCCGGGATCCAAAGAGCAGTACTTC.

In its sample, this clonotype was seen many times. This chain connects TRBV4-1 to TRBJ2-2; no definite D call. Germline CDR1 and CDR2: MGHRA and YSYEKL. CDR3 length equals 13 residues. With 0 bases removed from V and 7 bases from J, the gap between germline ends came to 6 bases. This CDR3 is CASSQDRIGELFF. Written as DNA, the CDR3 is TGCGCCAGCAGCCAAGATCGAATCGGGGAGCTGTTTTTT.